The clone carrying this TCR beta chain appeared a single time. CDR3 size: 14 residues. Trimming took 0 bases from V and 4 from J, leaving 8 bases between them. Germline-derived CDR1 and CDR2 are SGHAT and FQNNGV. This specimen belongs to a study of shared clonotypes between healthy human individuals. Authors' data handling: ImmunoSEQ sequences covered only the junction and lacked quality scores; filtering therefore differed. Using immunoSEQ multiplex PCR, the repertoire was profiled, and TCRdb retains in-frame clones only, with some absent. The D gene and trimming were derived from the DNA, and the V and J assignments and clone size from that table. The profile shows 2,100,000 or so clones, approximately 95% of them singletons.

Sequenced sample: naive CD4+ T cells sorted from blood. Subset specified: CD45RA+ positively selected. The receptor was isolated from a man between 18 and 35 years old in good health. J is TRBJ2-3 and V is TRBV11-2; D is uncertain. CDR3 sequence reads: CASSLDNWADTQYF. DNA of the CDR3: TGTGCCAGCAGCTTAGACAATTGGGCAGATACGCAGTATTTT.